Following are 7 T cell receptor beta chains from one sample sequenced in a study of shared T cell receptors in the human thymus. Generated by immunoSEQ multiplex PCR, the TCRdb table keeps only in-frame clones and is missing some. The sample shows hundreds of thousands of clones, more than 70% of them seen only once. These same records also appear under a second study, on human thymus T cells.

Sequencing was performed on thymocytes. The source of these receptors is a boy under two years old with a congenital heart defect.

The V call is TRBV15, the J call TRBJ1-1, with a tentative D call TRBD1 (6 bases). Trimming took 0 bases from V and 4 from J, leaving 6 bases between them. This CDR3 is 13 amino acids long. Germline-derived CDR1 and CDR2 are LNHNV and YYDKDF (reference sequence). The CDR3 loop reads CATSRDRGTEAFF. Written as DNA, the CDR3 is TGTGCCACCAGCAGAGACAGGGGCACTGAAGCTTTCTTT. The full variable domain, completed using reference TRBV15 and TRBJ1-1, is DAMVIQNPRYQVTQFGKPVTLSCSQTLNHNVMYWYQQKSSQAPKLLFHYYDKDFNNEADTPDNFQSRRPNTSFCFLDIRSPGLGDTAMYLCATSRDRGTEAFFGQGTRLTVV.

The rearrangement joins TRBV27 to TRBJ1-5; D is perhaps TRBD1 (6 bases). Trimming took 3 bases from V and 7 from J, leaving 10 bases between them. Looked up from germline, CDR1 is MNHEY and CDR2 is SMNVEV (reference sequence). The CDR3 has 13 residues. This chain's CDR3 is CASSFAGEQPQHF. CDR3 sequence (DNA): TGTGCCAGCAGTTTTGCAGGGGAGCAGCCCCAGCATTTT.

V gene TRBV5-4 combines with J gene TRBJ1-1; D possibly corresponds to TRBD1 (6 bases). The germline V gene encodes CDR1 SGHNT and CDR2 YYREEE (reference sequence). The CDR3 covers 17 residues. Between the trimmed V and J ends, which lost 3 bases and 2 bases, there was a span of 20 bases. The CDR3 spells CASSSQGPGEGNTEAFF. The DNA of the CDR3 is TGTGCCAGCAGCTCCCAGGGGCCGGGGGAGGGTAACACTGAAGCTTTCTTT.

The genes are TRBV5-4 and TRBJ1-1; 8 bases are a match to TRBD1. The trim removed 4 bases at V and 3 bases at J, leaving 8 bases unmatched. The CDR3 is made up of 15 amino acids. The germline V gene has CDR1 SGHNT and CDR2 YYREEE (reference sequence). The CDR3 DNA reads as TGTGCCAGCAGCAACAACAGGGGGGGGCACACTGAAGCTTTCTTT. This translates into CASSNNRGGHTEAFF.

The J gene is TRBJ2-1, the V gene TRBV4-2; TRBD1 might be the D (5 bases). Germline CDR1 LGHNA, CDR2 YNFKEQ. V was clipped by 0 bases and J by 1 base, with 10 bases between them. There are 16 residues in the CDR3. The CDR3 coding sequence is TGTGCCAGCAGCCAAGAACGCAGGGTTTCCTACAATGAGCAGTTCTTC. This translates into CASSQERRVSYNEQFF.

The sample holds one count of this clone. The gene calls are TRBV6-1 and TRBJ2-7, with D possibly TRBD1 on 6 matching bases. This CDR3 has 15 amino acids. Between the trimmed V and J ends, which lost 3 bases and 2 bases, there was a span of 14 bases. Germline lookup yields CDR1 MNHNS and CDR2 SASEGT. In DNA form, the CDR3 reads TGTGCCAGCAGTGACCTTCGGACAGCGACCTACGAGCAGTACTTC. It yields the protein CASSDLRTATYEQYF.

The chain recombines TRBV4-1 with TRBJ1-6, with 7 bases lining up with TRBD1. CDR1 is MGHRA and CDR2 is YSYEKL in the germline V gene. CDR3 size: 17 residues. V shed 4 bases and J 10 bases; nucleotides not matched to a gene: 16. The CDR3 loop is CASSPKLKYRGYSPLHF. The CDR3 DNA is TGCGCCAGCAGCCCGAAACTTAAGTACAGGGGATACTCACCCCTCCACTTT.